The next 3 T cell receptor beta chains were all read from a single sample in a study of tumor and adjacent non-tumor tissue in lung cancer. RNA was extracted from bulk tissue without any cell sorting. The library came from three nested PCR rounds adapted from ARM-PCR protocols. TCRdb analysed the multiplex PCR reads with MiXCR anew, one entry per CDR3 protein. This sample has approximately 150,000 distinct CDR3 sequences, with approximately 70% found just once. The sequenced sample was lung tumor tissue. All receptors derive from a man between 60 and 75 years old with small cell lung cancer.

On this clonotype itself: The junction does not match germline at one end; this may be a read error. The chain uses TRBV11-2 and TRBJ2-1; 7 bases agree with TRBD2. Germline CDR1 and CDR2: SGHAT and FQNNGV. The CDR3 loop spans 16 amino acids. The CDR3 nucleotides read TGCGCCAGCAGCCCTAGGCTAGTGGGAGGGCAATATGAGCAGTTCTTC. Its protein is CASSPRLVGGQYEQFF.

Note on this clonotype: One base away lies a much larger clone, so this may be a sequencing read error. The chain couples TRBV6-5 to TRBJ2-1; 10 bases agree with TRBD2. CDR3 length: 16 residues. The germline gives CDR1 MNHEY, CDR2 SVGAGI. This CDR3 is CASSFFSGRFHNKQFF. The CDR3 DNA follows: TGTGCCAGCAGTTTCTTTAGCGGGAGGTTCCACAATAAGCAGTTCTTC.

This clonotype is a singleton in its sample. The chain links TRBV9 to TRBJ2-1; TRBD2 matches 8 bases. J lost 1 base, V lost 0 bases, and 3 bases had no gene match. The CDR3 consists of 16 residues. Germline V gene lookup returns CDR1 SGDLS and CDR2 YYNGEE. CDR3 sequence reads: CASSVGASGSYNEQFF. CDR3 bases: TGTGCCAGCAGCGTAGGGGCTAGCGGGTCCTACAATGAGCAGTTCTTC.